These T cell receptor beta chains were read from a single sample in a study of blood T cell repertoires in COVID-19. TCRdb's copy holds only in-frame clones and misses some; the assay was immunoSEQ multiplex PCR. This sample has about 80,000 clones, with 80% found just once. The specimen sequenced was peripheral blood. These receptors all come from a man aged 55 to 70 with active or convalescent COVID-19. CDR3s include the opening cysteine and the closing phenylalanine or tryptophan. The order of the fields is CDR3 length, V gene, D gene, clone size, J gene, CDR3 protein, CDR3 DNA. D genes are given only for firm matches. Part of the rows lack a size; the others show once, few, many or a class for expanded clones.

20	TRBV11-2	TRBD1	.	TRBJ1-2	CASSLEGLGAVRQGDRGYTF	TGTGCCAGCAGCTTAGAAGGTCTTGGGGCCGTTAGACAGGGGGATAGAGGCTACACCTTC
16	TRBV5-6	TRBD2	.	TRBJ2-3	CASSLKRGGTADTQYF	TGTGCCAGCAGCTTGAAGCGGGGGGGCACGGCAGATACGCAGTATTTT
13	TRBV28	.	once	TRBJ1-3	CASSLANGNTIYF	TGTGCCAGCAGTTTAGCTAATGGAAACACCATATATTTT
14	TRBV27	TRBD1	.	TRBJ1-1	CASMTGQGWTEAFF	TGTGCCAGCATGACCGGACAGGGATGGACTGAAGCTTTCTTT
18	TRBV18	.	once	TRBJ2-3	CASSLVSGGSAGTDTQYF	TGTGCCAGCTCACTGGTATCGGGGGGCTCCGCAGGTACAGATACGCAGTATTTT
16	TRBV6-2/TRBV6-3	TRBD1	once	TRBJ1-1	CASSSGQGGLGTEAFF	TGTGCCAGCAGTTCCGGACAGGGTGGTTTGGGGACTGAAGCTTTCTTT
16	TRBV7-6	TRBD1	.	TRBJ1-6	CASSPRTGSNNSPLHF	TGTGCCAGCAGCCCACGGACAGGGTCGAATAATTCACCCCTCCACTTT
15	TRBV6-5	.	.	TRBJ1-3	CASSPTSSQGNTIYF	TGTGCCAGCAGTCCCACATCATCTCAGGGAAACACCATATATTTT
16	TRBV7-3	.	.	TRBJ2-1	CASSQEVTVLRGEQFF	TGTGCCAGCAGCCAAGAGGTTACGGTCCTGAGAGGTGAGCAGTTCTTC
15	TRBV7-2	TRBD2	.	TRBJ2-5	CASSLGSSGQETQYF	TGTGCCAGCAGCTTGGGGTCTAGCGGGCAAGAGACCCAGTACTTC
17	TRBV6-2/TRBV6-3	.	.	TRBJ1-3	CASSYTSGGISGNTIYF	TGTGCCAGCAGTTACACCTCCGGGGGGATTTCTGGAAACACCATATATTTT
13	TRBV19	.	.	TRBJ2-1	CASSIQGNNEQFF	TGTGCCAGTAGTATACAGGGAAACAATGAGCAGTTCTTC
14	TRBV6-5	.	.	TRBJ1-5	CASSLDRHNQPQHF	TGTGCCAGCAGTCTAGACAGGCACAATCAGCCCCAGCATTTT
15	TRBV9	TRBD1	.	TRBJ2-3	CASSNWTGVTDTQYF	TGTGCCAGCAGCAACTGGACAGGGGTCACAGATACGCAGTATTTT
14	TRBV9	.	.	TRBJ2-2	CASSVGGASGELFF	TGTGCCAGCAGCGTAGGGGGCGCCTCCGGGGAGCTGTTTTTT
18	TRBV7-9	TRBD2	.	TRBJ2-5	CASSYGLAGGRVKETQYF	TGTGCCAGCAGCTATGGACTAGCGGGGGGCCGGGTGAAAGAGACCCAGTACTTC
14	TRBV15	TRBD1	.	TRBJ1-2	CAHDRAFSNYGYTF	TGTGCCCATGACAGGGCCTTTTCTAACTATGGCTACACCTTC
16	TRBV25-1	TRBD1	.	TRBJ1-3	CASSLSGTGGGNTIYF	TGTGCCAGCAGCCTCTCCGGGACAGGGGGCGGAAACACCATATATTTT
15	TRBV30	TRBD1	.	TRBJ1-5	CAWSGDRGRNQPQHF	TGTGCCTGGAGCGGGGACAGGGGAAGGAATCAGCCCCAGCATTTT
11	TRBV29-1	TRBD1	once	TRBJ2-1	CSVDRGNEQFF	TGCAGCGTGGACAGGGGAAACGAGCAGTTCTTC
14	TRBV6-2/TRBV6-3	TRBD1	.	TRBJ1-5	CASSLTGLHQPQHF	TGTGCCAGCAGTTTGACAGGGCTCCATCAGCCCCAGCATTTT